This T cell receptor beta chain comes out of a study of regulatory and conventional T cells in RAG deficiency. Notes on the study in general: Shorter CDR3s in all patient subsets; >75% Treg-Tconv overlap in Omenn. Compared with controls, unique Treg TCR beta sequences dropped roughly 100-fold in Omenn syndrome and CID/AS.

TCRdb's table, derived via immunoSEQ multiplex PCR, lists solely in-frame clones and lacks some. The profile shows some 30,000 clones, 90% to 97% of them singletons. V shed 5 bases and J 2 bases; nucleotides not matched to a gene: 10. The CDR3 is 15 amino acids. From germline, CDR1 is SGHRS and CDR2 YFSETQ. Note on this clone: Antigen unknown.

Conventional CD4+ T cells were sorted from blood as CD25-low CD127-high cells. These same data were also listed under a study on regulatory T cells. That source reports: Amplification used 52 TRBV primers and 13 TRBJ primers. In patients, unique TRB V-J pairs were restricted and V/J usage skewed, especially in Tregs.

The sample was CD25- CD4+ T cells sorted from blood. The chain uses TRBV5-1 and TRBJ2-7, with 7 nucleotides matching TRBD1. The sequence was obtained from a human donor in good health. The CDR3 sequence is CASRQPGTVTYEQYF. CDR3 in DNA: TGCGCCAGCAGGCAACCCGGGACAGTCACCTACGAGCAGTACTTC.